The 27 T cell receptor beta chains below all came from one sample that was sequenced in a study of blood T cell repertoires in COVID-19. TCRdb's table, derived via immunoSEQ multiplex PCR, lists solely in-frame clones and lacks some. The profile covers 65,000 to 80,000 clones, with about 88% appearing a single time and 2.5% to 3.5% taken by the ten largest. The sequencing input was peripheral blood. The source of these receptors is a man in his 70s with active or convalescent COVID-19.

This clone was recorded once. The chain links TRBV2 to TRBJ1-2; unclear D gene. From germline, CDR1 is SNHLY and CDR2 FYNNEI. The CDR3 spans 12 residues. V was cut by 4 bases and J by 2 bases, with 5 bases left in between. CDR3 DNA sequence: TGTGCCAGCAGTGGGGCAAACTATGGCTACACCTTC. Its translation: CASSGANYGYTF.

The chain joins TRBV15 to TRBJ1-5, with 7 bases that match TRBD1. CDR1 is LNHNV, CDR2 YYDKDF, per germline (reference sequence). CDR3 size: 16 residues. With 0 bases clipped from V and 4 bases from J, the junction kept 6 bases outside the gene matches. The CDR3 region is CATSREWGQLNQPQHF. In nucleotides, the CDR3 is TGTGCCACCAGCAGAGAGTGGGGACAGTTAAATCAGCCCCAGCATTTT.

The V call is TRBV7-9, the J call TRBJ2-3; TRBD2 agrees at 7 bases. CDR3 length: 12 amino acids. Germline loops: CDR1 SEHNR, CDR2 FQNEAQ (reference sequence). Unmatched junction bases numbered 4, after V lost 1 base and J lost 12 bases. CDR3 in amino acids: CASSLGRDYQYF. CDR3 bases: TGTGCCAGCAGCTTAGGGAGGGACTACCAGTATTTT. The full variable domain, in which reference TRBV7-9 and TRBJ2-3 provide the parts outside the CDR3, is DTGVSQNPRHKITKRGQNVTFRCDPISEHNRLYWYRQTLGQGPEFLTYFQNEAQLEKSRLLSDRFSAERPKGSFSTLEIQRTEQGDSAMYLCASSLGRDYQYFGPGTRLTVL.

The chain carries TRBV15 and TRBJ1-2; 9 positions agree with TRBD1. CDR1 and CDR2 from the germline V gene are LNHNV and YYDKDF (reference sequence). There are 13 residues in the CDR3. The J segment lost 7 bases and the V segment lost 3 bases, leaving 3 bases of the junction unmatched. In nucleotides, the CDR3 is TGTGCCACCAGCAGGACAGGGGGTGCTGGCTACACCTTC. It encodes CATSRTGGAGYTF.

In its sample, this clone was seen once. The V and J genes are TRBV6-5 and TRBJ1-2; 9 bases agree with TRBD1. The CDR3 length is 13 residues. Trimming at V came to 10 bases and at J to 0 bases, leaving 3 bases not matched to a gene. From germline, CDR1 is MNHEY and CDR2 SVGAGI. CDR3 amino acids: CATGTGTNYGYTF. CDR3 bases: TGTGCCACTGGGACAGGGACTAACTATGGCTACACCTTC.

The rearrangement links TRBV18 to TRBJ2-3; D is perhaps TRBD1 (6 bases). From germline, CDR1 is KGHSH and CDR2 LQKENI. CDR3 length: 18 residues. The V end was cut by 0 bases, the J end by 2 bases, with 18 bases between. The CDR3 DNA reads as TGTGCCAGCTCACCACCCTCTCTCTGGACAGAAGACACAGATACGCAGTATTTT. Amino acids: CASSPPSLWTEDTDTQYF.

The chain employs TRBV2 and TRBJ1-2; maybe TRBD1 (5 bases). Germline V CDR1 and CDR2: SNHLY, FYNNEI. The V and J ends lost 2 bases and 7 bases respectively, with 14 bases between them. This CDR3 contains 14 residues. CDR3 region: CASSEIREWGGYTF. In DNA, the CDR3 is TGTGCCAGCAGTGAAATCAGGGAATGGGGTGGCTACACCTTC.

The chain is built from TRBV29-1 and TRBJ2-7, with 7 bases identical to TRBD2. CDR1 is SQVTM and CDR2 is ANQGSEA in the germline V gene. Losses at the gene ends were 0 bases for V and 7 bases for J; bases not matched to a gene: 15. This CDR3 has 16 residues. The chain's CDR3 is CSVEDRRRGRAQEQYF. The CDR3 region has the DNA TGCAGCGTTGAAGATCGGCGCCGCGGGAGAGCTCAGGAGCAGTACTTC.

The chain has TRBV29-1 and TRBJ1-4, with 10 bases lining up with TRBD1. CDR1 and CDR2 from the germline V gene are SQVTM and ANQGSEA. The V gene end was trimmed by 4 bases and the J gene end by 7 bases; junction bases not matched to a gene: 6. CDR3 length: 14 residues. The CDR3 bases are TGCAGCGTTGGAGGGGACAGGGGTCGTGAAAAACTGTTTTTT. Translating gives CSVGGDRGREKLFF.

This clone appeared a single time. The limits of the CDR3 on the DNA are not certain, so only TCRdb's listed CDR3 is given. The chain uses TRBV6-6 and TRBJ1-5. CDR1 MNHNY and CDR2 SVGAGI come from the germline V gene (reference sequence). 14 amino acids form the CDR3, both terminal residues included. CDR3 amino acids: CASSSSSSNQPQHF.

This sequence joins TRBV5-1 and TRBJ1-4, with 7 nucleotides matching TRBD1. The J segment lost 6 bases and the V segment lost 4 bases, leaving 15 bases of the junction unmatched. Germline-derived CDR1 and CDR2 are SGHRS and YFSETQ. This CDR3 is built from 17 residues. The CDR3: CASSVDREWASDEKLFF. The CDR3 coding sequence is TGCGCCAGCAGCGTCGACAGGGAGTGGGCGTCGGATGAAAAACTGTTTTTT.

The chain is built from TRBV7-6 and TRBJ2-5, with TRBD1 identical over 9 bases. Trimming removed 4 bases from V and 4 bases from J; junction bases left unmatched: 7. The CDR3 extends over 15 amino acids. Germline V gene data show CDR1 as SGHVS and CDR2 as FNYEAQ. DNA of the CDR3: TGTGCCAGCAGCTCTCGGGGACAGGGAGGAGAGACCCAGTACTTC. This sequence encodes CASSSRGQGGETQYF.

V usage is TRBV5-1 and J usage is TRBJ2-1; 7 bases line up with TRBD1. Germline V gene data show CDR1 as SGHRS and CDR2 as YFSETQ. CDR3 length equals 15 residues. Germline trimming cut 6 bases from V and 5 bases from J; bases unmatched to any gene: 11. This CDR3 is CASTSRDSGNNEQFF. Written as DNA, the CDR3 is TGCGCCAGCACCAGCCGGGACAGCGGCAACAATGAGCAGTTCTTC.

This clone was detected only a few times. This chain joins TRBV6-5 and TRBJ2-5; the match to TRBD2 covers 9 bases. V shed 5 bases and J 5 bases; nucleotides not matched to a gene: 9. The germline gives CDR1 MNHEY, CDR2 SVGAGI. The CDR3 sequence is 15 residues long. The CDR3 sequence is CASSQSSGVGETQYF. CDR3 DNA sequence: TGTGCCAGCAGTCAATCTAGCGGGGTGGGGGAGACCCAGTACTTC.

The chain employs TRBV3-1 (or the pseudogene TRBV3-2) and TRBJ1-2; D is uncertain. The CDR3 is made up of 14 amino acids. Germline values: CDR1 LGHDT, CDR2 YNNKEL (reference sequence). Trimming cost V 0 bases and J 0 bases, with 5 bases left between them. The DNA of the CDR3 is TGTGCCAGCAGCCAAGAATACTCTAACTATGGCTACACCTTC. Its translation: CASSQEYSNYGYTF.

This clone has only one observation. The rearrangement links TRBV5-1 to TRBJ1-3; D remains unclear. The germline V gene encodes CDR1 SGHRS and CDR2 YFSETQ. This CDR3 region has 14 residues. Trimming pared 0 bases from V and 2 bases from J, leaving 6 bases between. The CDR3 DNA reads TGCGCCAGCAGCTTGGCGGGGACTGGAAACACCATATATTTT. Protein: CASSLAGTGNTIYF.

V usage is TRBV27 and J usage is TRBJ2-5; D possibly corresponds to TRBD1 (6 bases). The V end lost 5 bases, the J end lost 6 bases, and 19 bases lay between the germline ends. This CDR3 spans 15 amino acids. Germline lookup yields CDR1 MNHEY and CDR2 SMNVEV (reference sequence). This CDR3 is CASSRRQAGVKTQYF. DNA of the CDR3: TGTGCCAGCAGTAGACGACAGGCCGGCGTAAAGACCCAGTACTTC.

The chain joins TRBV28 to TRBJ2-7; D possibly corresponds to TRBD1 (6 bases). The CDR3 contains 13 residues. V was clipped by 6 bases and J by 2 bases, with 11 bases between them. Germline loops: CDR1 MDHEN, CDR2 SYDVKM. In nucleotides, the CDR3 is TGTGCCAGCAGCCCAGGGGCCACCTACGAGCAGTACTTC. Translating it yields CASSPGATYEQYF.

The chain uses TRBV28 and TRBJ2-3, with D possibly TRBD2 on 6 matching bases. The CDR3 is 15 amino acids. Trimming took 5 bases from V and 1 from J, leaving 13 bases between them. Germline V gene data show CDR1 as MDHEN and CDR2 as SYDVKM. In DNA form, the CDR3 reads TGTGCCAGCAGTCCTACGGGCGGGGGCACAGATACGCAGTATTTT. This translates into CASSPTGGGTDTQYF.

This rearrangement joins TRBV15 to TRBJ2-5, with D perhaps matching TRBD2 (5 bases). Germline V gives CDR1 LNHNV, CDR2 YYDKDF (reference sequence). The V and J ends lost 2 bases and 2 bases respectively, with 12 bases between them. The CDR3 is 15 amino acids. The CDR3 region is CATSRSVGLQETQYF. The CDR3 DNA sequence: TGTGCCACCAGCAGATCTGTCGGACTTCAAGAGACCCAGTACTTC.

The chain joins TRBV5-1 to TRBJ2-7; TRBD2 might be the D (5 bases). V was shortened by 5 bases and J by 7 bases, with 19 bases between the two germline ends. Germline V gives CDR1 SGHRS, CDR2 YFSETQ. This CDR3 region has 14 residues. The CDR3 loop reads CASSLRAGRGEQYF. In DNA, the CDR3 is TGCGCCAGCAGTTTGAGGGCAGGTCGAGGGGAGCAGTACTTC.

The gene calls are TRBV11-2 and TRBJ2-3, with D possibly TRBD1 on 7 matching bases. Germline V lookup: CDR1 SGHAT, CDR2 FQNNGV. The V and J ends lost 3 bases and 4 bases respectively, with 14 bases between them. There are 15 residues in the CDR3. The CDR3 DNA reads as TGTGCCAGCAGCTTCGGGAGACAGGGCTCAGATACGCAGTATTTT. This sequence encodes CASSFGRQGSDTQYF.

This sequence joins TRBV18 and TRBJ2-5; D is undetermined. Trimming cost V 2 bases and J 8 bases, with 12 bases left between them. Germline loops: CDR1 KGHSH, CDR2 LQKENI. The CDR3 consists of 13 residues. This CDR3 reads CASSPFSSQTQYF. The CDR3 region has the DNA TGTGCCAGCTCACCATTTAGCTCCCAAACCCAGTACTTC.

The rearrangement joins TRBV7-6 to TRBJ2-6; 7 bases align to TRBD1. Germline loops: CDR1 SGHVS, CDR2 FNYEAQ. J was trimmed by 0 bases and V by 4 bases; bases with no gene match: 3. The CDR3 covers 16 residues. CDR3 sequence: CASSWDRSSGANVLTF. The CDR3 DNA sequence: TGTGCCAGCAGCTGGGACAGATCCTCTGGGGCCAACGTCCTGACTTTC.

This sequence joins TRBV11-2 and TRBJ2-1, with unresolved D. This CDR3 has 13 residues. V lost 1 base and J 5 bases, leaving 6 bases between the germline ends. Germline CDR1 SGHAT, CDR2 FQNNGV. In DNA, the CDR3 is TGTGCCAGCAGCTTAGTGGCAAACAATGAGCAGTTCTTC. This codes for CASSLVANNEQFF. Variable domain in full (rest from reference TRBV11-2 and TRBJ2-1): EAGVAQSPRYKIIEKRQSVAFWCNPISGHATLYWYQQILGQGPKLLIQFQNNGVVDDSQLPKDRFSAERLKGVDSTLKIQPAKLEDSAVYLCASSLVANNEQFFGPGTRLTVL.

For the CDR3, the DNA is TGTGCCAGCTCAGGGACTAGTTACAATGAGCAGTTCTTC. This gives the protein CASSGTSYNEQFF. The rearrangement links TRBV18 to TRBJ2-1, with 8 nucleotides matching TRBD2. Germline-derived CDR1 and CDR2 are KGHSH and LQKENI. The J segment lost 4 bases and the V segment lost 5 bases, leaving 1 base of the junction unmatched. The CDR3 is made up of 13 amino acids.

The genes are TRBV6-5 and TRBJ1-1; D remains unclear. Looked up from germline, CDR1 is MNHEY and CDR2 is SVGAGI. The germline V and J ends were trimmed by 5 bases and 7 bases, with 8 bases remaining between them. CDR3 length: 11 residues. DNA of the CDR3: TGTGCCAGCAGTCTGGAGGGTGAAGCTTTCTTT. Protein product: CASSLEGEAFF.